This is a list of T cell receptor beta chains from one sample in a study of cytomegalovirus exposure and HLA in healthy donors. The repertoire was sequenced with immunoSEQ multiplex PCR; TCRdb's copy has only in-frame clones and lacks some. The sample holds roughly 140,000 clones, 60% to 80% seen once. Input material: PBMCs. These receptors were taken from a male donor in good health and CMV-seronegative. CDR3s include the opening cysteine and the closing phenylalanine or tryptophan. D genes are given only for firm matches. Where a row states a size, it is once, few, many or the class of an expanded clone; other rows omit it.

abundance,d_gene,v_gene,j_gene,CDR3aa,CDR3nt
few,NA,TRBV9,TRBJ1-6,CASSVGGDRSPLHF,TGTGCCAGCAGCGTAGGTGGAGACCGATCACCCCTCCACTTT
NA,NA,TRBV6-6,TRBJ1-1,CASSEQETGNTEAFF,TGTGCCAGCAGTGAGCAAGAGACAGGGAACACTGAAGCTTTCTTT
NA,NA,TRBV18,TRBJ2-2,CASSPPAQVNTGELFF,TGTGCCAGCTCACCACCTGCACAGGTGAACACCGGGGAGCTGTTTTTT
NA,NA,TRBV7-9,TRBJ2-7,CASSWGQAYEQYF,TGTGCCAGCAGCTGGGGACAAGCCTACGAGCAGTACTTC
NA,TRBD2,TRBV13,TRBJ2-4,CASSGLAGGLAKNIQYF,TGTGCCAGCAGCGGACTAGCGGGGGGTCTAGCCAAAAACATTCAGTACTTC
NA,NA,TRBV29-1,TRBJ2-5,CSVGIQETQYF,TGCAGCGTTGGTATCCAAGAGACCCAGTACTTC
few,TRBD1,TRBV30,TRBJ1-1,CAWSKRTGTNTATLKAFF,TGTGCCTGGAGTAAACGGACAGGGACCAATACTGCAACACTGAAAGCTTTCTTT
NA,NA,TRBV6-1,TRBJ2-5,CASSEFLYLETQYF,TGTGCCAGCAGTGAATTCCTTTATCTGGAGACCCAGTACTTC
NA,NA,TRBV4-2,TRBJ1-2,CASSEGARYGYTF,TGTGCCAGCAGTGAAGGGGCTAGATATGGCTACACCTTC
NA,NA,TRBV27,TRBJ2-7,CASRRDTQHSYEQYF,TGTGCCAGCAGGAGGGACACCCAGCACTCCTACGAGCAGTACTTC
NA,TRBD1,TRBV30,TRBJ1-1,CAWRGQGARPEAFF,TGTGCCTGGAGGGGACAGGGGGCCCGTCCTGAAGCTTTCTTT
NA,NA,TRBV5-8,TRBJ1-4,CASSLAGEEKLFF,TGTGCCAGCAGCTTGGCAGGGGAGGAAAAACTGTTTTTT
NA,TRBD1,TRBV9,TRBJ1-1,CASSKRQGAGTEAFF,TGTGCCAGCAGCAAGAGACAGGGGGCGGGGACTGAAGCTTTCTTT
NA,NA,TRBV5-3,TRBJ2-2,CARSLPPGTPPGELFF,TGTGCCAGAAGCCTCCCGCCCGGGACACCGCCCGGGGAGCTGTTTTTT
NA,NA,TRBV10-3,TRBJ2-7,CAITDSLVEQYF,TGTGCCATCACCGACTCCCTAGTCGAGCAGTACTTC
once,NA,TRBV29-1,TRBJ2-7,CSVGGFYEQYF,TGCAGCGTTGGGGGCTTCTACGAGCAGTACTTC
NA,NA,TRBV30,TRBJ1-2,CAWSAGPAGGYTF,TGTGCCTGGAGTGCTGGGCCGGCGGGTGGCTACACCTTC
NA,NA,TRBV19,TRBJ2-2,CASSRYTNTGELFF,TGTGCCAGTAGTCGCTATACGAACACCGGGGAGCTGTTTTTT
NA,NA,TRBV7-9,TRBJ2-7,CASSLMQSYEQYF,TGTGCCAGCAGCTTAATGCAGTCCTACGAGCAGTACTTC
NA,NA,TRBV21-1,TRBJ1-1,CASSGQAEAFF,TGTGCCAGCAGCGGGCAAGCTGAAGCTTTCTTT
NA,NA,TRBV19,TRBJ2-4,CASSIWERWDIQYF,TGTGCCAGTAGTATTTGGGAGCGCTGGGACATTCAGTACTTC
NA,TRBD1,TRBV29-1,TRBJ2-3,CSVEQGPGGYTDTQYF,TGCAGCGTCGAACAGGGCCCAGGGGGCTACACAGATACGCAGTATTTT
NA,NA,TRBV7-9,TRBJ1-2,CASSPTTSPYGYTF,TGTGCCAGCAGCCCAACTACTTCGCCGTATGGCTACACCTTC
few,NA,TRBV25-1,TRBJ1-2,CASSELNASGGYTF,TGTGCCAGCAGTGAACTTAACGCTAGTGGAGGCTACACCTTC
NA,NA,TRBV4-1,TRBJ2-7,CASSHPAGKTGYEQYF,TGCGCCAGCAGCCATCCGGCGGGGAAGACTGGATACGAGCAGTACTTC
NA,TRBD1,TRBV6-5,TRBJ2-5,CASSIPTGSGETQYF,TGTGCCAGCAGTATCCCGACAGGGTCGGGCGAGACCCAGTACTTC
NA,TRBD1,TRBV7-9,TRBJ1-2,CSSSLGQGAIGYTF,TGTTCCAGCAGCTTAGGACAGGGGGCAATTGGCTACACCTTC
NA,NA,TRBV7-2,TRBJ2-7,CASAERNPYEQYF,TGTGCCAGTGCGGAGCGAAACCCCTACGAGCAGTACTTC
NA,TRBD2,TRBV4-2,TRBJ2-7,CASSQDGTSGVPEQYF,TGTGCCAGCAGCCAAGACGGGACTAGCGGGGTTCCCGAGCAGTACTTC
once,TRBD1,TRBV7-2,TRBJ2-7,CASSRDRGAYEQYF,TGTGCCAGCAGCCGGGACAGGGGGGCCTACGAGCAGTACTTC
NA,TRBD1,TRBV6-6,TRBJ1-5,CASSGGQGQPQHF,TGTGCCAGCAGTGGGGGACAGGGTCAGCCCCAGCATTTT
NA,TRBD1,TRBV2,TRBJ2-7,CASSSGTGGGGYEQYF,TGTGCCAGCAGTTCAGGGACAGGGGGAGGTGGCTACGAGCAGTACTTC
NA,NA,TRBV5-1,TRBJ2-7,CASSLNAGSTYEQYF,TGCGCCAGCAGCTTGAATGCGGGATCCACCTACGAGCAGTACTTC
NA,TRBD1,TRBV7-9,TRBJ1-2,CASNDIGTVNYGYTF,TGTGCCAGCAACGACATTGGGACAGTTAACTATGGCTACACCTTC
NA,TRBD1,TRBV18,TRBJ1-1,CASSPILQGSRGTEAFF,TGTGCCAGCTCACCAATACTACAGGGGTCCCGGGGGACTGAAGCTTTCTTT
NA,NA,TRBV12-5,TRBJ1-5,CASGPRVDQPQHF,TGTGCTAGTGGCCCCAGGGTGGATCAGCCCCAGCATTTT
NA,TRBD2,TRBV5-6,TRBJ2-5,CASSLAAGGPQETQYF,TGTGCCAGCAGCTTGGCCGCGGGAGGGCCCCAAGAGACCCAGTACTTC
NA,NA,TRBV5-4,TRBJ2-2,CASSGRPGLTGLTGELFF,TGTGCCAGCAGCGGGCGCCCCGGCCTAACTGGGCTCACCGGGGAGCTGTTTTTT
NA,TRBD1,TRBV5-4,TRBJ2-3,CASSFAPGQGRADTQYF,TGTGCCAGCAGTTTCGCACCGGGACAGGGACGCGCAGATACGCAGTATTTT
NA,NA,TRBV14,TRBJ2-7,CASSRLGQGYEQYF,TGTGCCAGCAGCCGGTTAGGGCAGGGCTACGAGCAGTACTTC
NA,TRBD1,TRBV7-2,TRBJ2-2,CASSLAGTGFTGELFF,TGTGCCAGCAGCTTAGCCGGGACAGGATTCACCGGGGAGCTGTTTTTT
NA,NA,TRBV30,TRBJ1-1,CAWRGPGETEAFF,TGTGCCTGGAGGGGGCCGGGGGAAACTGAAGCTTTCTTT
NA,NA,TRBV7-9,TRBJ2-3,CASRSDTDTQYF,TGTGCCAGCAGGTCAGACACAGATACGCAGTATTTT
NA,NA,TRBV19,TRBJ1-5,CASNMGLQPQHF,TGTGCCAGTAACATGGGCCTTCAGCCCCAGCATTTT
few,NA,TRBV2,TRBJ1-2,CASSEALDSTYGYTF,TGTGCCAGCAGTGAAGCGTTGGACAGCACCTATGGCTACACCTTC
few,TRBD1,TRBV7-2,TRBJ1-2,CASSTRQGRGIYGYTF,TGTGCCAGCAGCACCCGACAGGGGAGGGGGATCTATGGCTACACCTTC
once,TRBD2,TRBV4-3,TRBJ2-7,CASSRAGGGLYEQYF,TGCGCCAGCAGCCGCGCTGGCGGGGGGCTCTACGAGCAGTACTTC
NA,NA,TRBV4-3,TRBJ1-2,CASSPIHSGDYGYTF,TGCGCCAGCAGCCCAATCCACTCAGGGGACTATGGCTACACCTTC
once,TRBD1,TRBV9,TRBJ1-5,CASSLGQGNQPQHF,TGTGCCAGCAGCCTTGGACAGGGTAATCAGCCCCAGCATTTT
NA,NA,TRBV6-1,TRBJ1-2,CASSEAWAVMYGYTF,TGTGCCAGCAGTGAAGCGTGGGCAGTCATGTATGGCTACACCTTC
NA,TRBD1,TRBV19,TRBJ2-7,CASSIRRDRVAYEQYF,TGTGCCAGTAGTATCCGCCGGGACAGGGTGGCGTACGAGCAGTACTTC